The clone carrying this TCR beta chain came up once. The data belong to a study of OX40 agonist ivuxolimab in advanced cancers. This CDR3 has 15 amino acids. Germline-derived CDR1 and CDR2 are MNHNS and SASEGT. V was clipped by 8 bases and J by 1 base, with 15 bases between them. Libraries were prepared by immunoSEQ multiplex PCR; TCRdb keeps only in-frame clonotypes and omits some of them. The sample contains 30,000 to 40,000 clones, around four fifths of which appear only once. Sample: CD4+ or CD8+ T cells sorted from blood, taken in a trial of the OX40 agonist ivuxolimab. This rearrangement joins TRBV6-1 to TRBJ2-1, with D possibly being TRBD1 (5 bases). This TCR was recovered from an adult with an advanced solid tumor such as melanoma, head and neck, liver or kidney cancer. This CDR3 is CASLTSRVSYNEQFF. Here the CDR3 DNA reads TGTGCCAGCCTAACGAGCAGGGTTTCCTACAATGAGCAGTTCTTC.